The clone carrying this TCR beta chain showed up many times. Its antigen is unknown. Scientists amplified the TCR beta CDR3 regions from RNA transcripts. Second-round multiplex PCR came after a first-round RT-PCR that employed HTBI primers. TCRdb redid the calling of the multiplex PCR reads with MiXCR, one entry per CDR3 protein. The table shows approximately 210,000 distinct CDR3 sequences, with roughly 21% occurring only once. The sample is drawn from a study of Graves' ophthalmopathy and Graves' hyperthyroidism. Study-wide results and limits: A model built from 13 signatures distinguished ophthalmopathy from stable hyperthyroidism with approximately 88% sensitivity and 81.08% specificity. Among thyroid clonotypes expanded above 0.001 frequency, most also appeared in blood.

The authors diagnosed from clinical symptoms, serum thyroxine, TRAb, thyroid ultrasound and orbital computed tomography. The CDR3 runs to 14 residues. Looked up from germline, CDR1 is LNHDA and CDR2 is SQIVND (reference sequence). J lost 3 bases, V lost 4 bases, and 5 bases had no gene match. This clonotype was sampled from a woman in her forties or fifties with Graves' ophthalmopathy. The sample comprised peripheral blood. This chain uses TRBV19 with TRBJ2-7, with TRBD1 matching 8 bases. The CDR3 sequence: CASSTAGQDYEQYF. The CDR3 DNA reads TGTGCCAGTAGTACGGCGGGACAGGACTACGAGCAGTACTTC.